The T cell receptor (beta chain) under discussion was sequenced for a study of blood T cells in healthy people across ages. A second PCR, run for roughly 7 to 11 cycles, used a sample-barcoded 5' primer plus a J-beta primer mix. From the 5' RACE reads, TCRdb called clonotypes with MiXCR, one entry per CDR3 protein. The data contain 760,000 or so distinct CDR3 sequences, 25% of them singletons. V lost 7 bases and J 3 bases, leaving 13 bases between the germline ends. Germline V lookup: CDR1 SQVTM, CDR2 ANQGSEA. CDR3 size: 13 residues. There are a few counts of this clonotype. What it recognizes is unknown. No fewer than 5.5 micrograms of total RNA were isolated from every sample. Broader study findings: While age rose, TCR beta diversity per million T cells dropped in a roughly linear way.

These data also formed part of another study, on T cells of mothers and their children. As reported in that work: Each mother gave over 8 million TCR beta CDR3 reads; each child, about 3 million. The search for persistent microchimeric T cell clones detected none.

Sequencing was performed on blood. V is TRBV29-1 and J is TRBJ2-1, with D perhaps TRBD2 (5 bases). This TCR was sampled from a boy aged 10-17 years in good health. This chain's CDR3 is CSAREPVYNEQFF. The DNA for the CDR3 is TGCAGCGCCCGGGAACCCGTCTACAATGAGCAGTTCTTC.